The subject of this entry is one TCR beta chain. Reverse transcription used around 500 ng RNA and constant-region primers for alpha and beta. Each of the alpha and beta chains got its own library through chain-specific third strand synthesis with indices. MiXCR, applied by TCRdb to the 5' RACE reads, yields one record per CDR3 protein. Seen here are 5,000 to 5,500 distinct CDR3 sequences, about 8.2% observed once, and the top ten hold 15% to 20%. No cell fractionation was done, so the repertoire covers all unsorted peripheral blood T cells. The data were obtained in a study of HIV-infected patients and healthy controls. Germline V gene data show CDR1 as SGHTA and CDR2 as FQGNSA. The length of the CDR3 is 18 residues. With 7 bases clipped from V and 1 base from J, the junction kept 8 bases outside the gene matches.

The specimen was blood, collected before antiretroviral therapy. This receptor was taken from an adult with HIV infection. The rearrangement joins TRBV7-2 to TRBJ2-1, with 15 nucleotides matching TRBD2. The DNA of the CDR3 is TGTGCCAGCATCCAGGGGGGACTAGCGGGAGGATCCTACAATGAGCAGTTCTTC. Its translation: CASIQGGLAGGSYNEQFF.